This record concerns one T cell receptor beta chain sequence. Its antigen is still unknown. Vbeta (60) and Jbeta (13) primers were used in the PCR. Sequenced by immunoSEQ multiplex PCR; TCRdb stores in-frame clones only, minus some. The data hold 75,000 to 95,000 clones, with around 78% observed a single time. The data are from a study of cytomegalovirus exposure and HLA in healthy donors. Points from the study as a whole: The records held CMV serostatus as the only immune exposure information. Relative to the approximately 700-donor mean, N-insertions were reportedly fewer in an Asian-associated ancestry cluster in a later analysis. Among TCR beta chains of equal frequency, HLA-associated ones were more clonally expanded in a later analysis. Later analysis demonstrated an association between a missense DCLRE1C variant and TCR beta V- and J-gene trimming.

Deletions cut 1 base from V and 0 bases from J, with 4 bases between. The V gene's germline CDR1 is MDHEN and CDR2 SYDVKM. The CDR3 totals 14 residues. The chain recombines TRBV28 with TRBJ2-1; D not resolved. Sequencing used PBMCs. The origin of this receptor is a male donor in good health and CMV-seropositive. The CDR3 region is CASSLSVSYNEQFF. The CDR3, as DNA: TGTGCCAGCAGTTTATCGGTCTCCTACAATGAGCAGTTCTTC. The full variable domain, with the rest looked up from reference TRBV28 and TRBJ2-1, is DVKVTQSSRYLVKRTGEKVFLECVQDMDHENMFWYRQDPGLGLRLIYFSYDVKMKEKGDIPEGYSVSREKKERFSLILESASTNQTSMYLCASSLSVSYNEQFFGPGTRLTVL.